Listed here is a single TCR beta chain. The antigen is undetermined. The germline gives CDR1 SQVTM, CDR2 ANQGSEA. This CDR3 region has 11 residues. V was trimmed by 7 bases and J by 4 bases, leaving 10 bases between them. Produced via immunoSEQ multiplex PCR; TCRdb's table is partial and in-frame only. The profile shows tens of thousands of clones, roughly 90% of them singletons. These data originate in a study of graft-versus-host responses after intestinal transplantation. Study overall: Anti-thymocyte globulin induction, then tacrolimus and steroids for about 3 years, went to all recipients.

Study-level results: Across patients carrying graft-donor T cell macrochimerism, allografts held high graft-versus-host to host-versus-graft clonal ratios.

Sequenced material: unstimulated CD4+ T cells sorted from spleen or lymph node cells, taken before intestinal transplant. This sequence was found in a human donor who received an intestinal transplant. The rearrangement uses TRBV29-1 and TRBJ1-1; D gene ambiguous. The CDR3 region is CSARSVTEAFF. CDR3 DNA: TGCAGCGCCAGGTCGGTCACTGAAGCTTTCTTT.